This T cell receptor (beta chain) was profiled in a study of T cells after yellow fever vaccination. MiXCR, run by TCRdb on the 5' RACE reads, gives a single entry per CDR3 protein. In the table there are around 360,000 distinct CDR3 sequences, around a tenth of which are singletons. Sequenced material: PBMCs, taken on the day of the first yellow fever vaccination. This sequence originates from a man between 18 and 35 years old who received the YFV17D yellow fever vaccine.

The CDR3 spells CASSIGYEQYF. CDR3 sequence (DNA): TGTGCCAGCAGCATCGGCTACGAGCAGTACTTC. The V call is TRBV7-9, the J call TRBJ2-7; D is uncertain. The CDR3 totals 11 residues. Germline CDR1 and CDR2: SEHNR and FQNEAQ (reference sequence). The ends were cut back, 5 bases at V and 3 bases at J, with 5 bases in the middle.